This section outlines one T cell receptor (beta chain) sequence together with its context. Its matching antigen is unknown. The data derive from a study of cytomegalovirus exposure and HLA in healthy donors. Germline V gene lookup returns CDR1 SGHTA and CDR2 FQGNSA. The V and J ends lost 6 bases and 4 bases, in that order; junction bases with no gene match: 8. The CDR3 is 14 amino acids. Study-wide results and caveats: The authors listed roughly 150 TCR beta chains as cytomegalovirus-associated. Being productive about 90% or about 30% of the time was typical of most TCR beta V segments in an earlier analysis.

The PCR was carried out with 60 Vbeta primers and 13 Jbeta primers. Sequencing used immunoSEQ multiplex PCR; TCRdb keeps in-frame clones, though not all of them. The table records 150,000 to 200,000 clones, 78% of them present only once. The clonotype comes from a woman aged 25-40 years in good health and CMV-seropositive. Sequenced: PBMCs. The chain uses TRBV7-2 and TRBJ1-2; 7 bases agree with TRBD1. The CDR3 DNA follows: TGTGCCAGCAGTCCCAGACAGGGCGGCTATGGCTACACCTTC. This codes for CASSPRQGGYGYTF. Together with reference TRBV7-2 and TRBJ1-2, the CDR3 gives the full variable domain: GAGVSQSPSNKVTEKGKDVELRCDPISGHTALYWYRQSLGQGLEFLIYFQGNSAPDKSGLPSDRFSAERTGGSVSTLTIQRTQQEDSAVYLCASSPRQGGYGYTFGSGTRLTVV.